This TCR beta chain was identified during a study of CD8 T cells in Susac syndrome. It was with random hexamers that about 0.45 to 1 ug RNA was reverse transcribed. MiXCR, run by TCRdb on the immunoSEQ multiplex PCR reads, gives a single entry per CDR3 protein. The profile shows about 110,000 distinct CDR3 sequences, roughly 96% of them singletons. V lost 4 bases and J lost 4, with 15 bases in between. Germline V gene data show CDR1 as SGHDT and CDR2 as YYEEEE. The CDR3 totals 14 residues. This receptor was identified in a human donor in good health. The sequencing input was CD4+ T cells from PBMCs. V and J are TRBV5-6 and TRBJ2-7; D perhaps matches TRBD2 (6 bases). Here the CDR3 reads CASSLRGWEYEQYF. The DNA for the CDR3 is TGTGCCAGCAGCCTCCGGGGGTGGGAATACGAGCAGTACTTC.